Listed here are 7 T cell receptor beta chains from one sample, sequenced in a study of CD8+CD57+ T cells in acquired aplastic anemia. Using genomic DNA as the template, TCR beta VDJ and CDR3 profiling was carried out. TCRdb reprocessed the reads with MiXCR, giving one entry per CDR3 protein. The sample includes about 270,000 distinct CDR3 sequences, 55% to 60% seen only once; the top ten take 7% to 9%. Material: sorted CD4+, CD8+, or CD8+CD57+ T cells (not recorded which) from PBMCs. All receptors derive from a human donor with severe aplastic anemia or a healthy control (not recorded which).

V gene TRBV7-8 combines with J gene TRBJ2-7; 15 nucleotides line up with TRBD2. The CDR3 has 16 amino acids. CDR1 and CDR2 (germline): SGHVS, FQNEAQ. The V segment lost 4 bases and the J segment 4 bases; nucleotides outside the gene matches: 5. The CDR3 DNA is TGTGCCAGCAGCTCGTGGACTAGCGGGGGGGGGTACGAGCAGTACTTC. Translated: CASSSWTSGGGYEQYF.

The rearrangement joins TRBV20-1 to TRBJ1-4; D possibly corresponds to TRBD1 (5 bases). The V gene lost 6 bases and the J gene lost 5 bases, with 22 bases spanning the gap. The CDR3 loop spans 16 amino acids. From germline, CDR1 is DFQATT and CDR2 SNEGSKA (reference sequence). The DNA of the CDR3 is TGCAGTGCCCACGATGGGCTAGCGGGGGTCAATGAAAAACTGTTTTTT. Amino acids: CSAHDGLAGVNEKLFF.

This clonotype appeared a few times. This rearrangement joins TRBV10-3 to TRBJ1-5, with D possibly matching TRBD1 (6 bases). V gave up 6 bases and J gave up 6 bases, with 15 bases separating them. The CDR3 contains 14 residues. Germline values: CDR1 ENHRY, CDR2 SYGVKD. DNA of the CDR3: TGTGCCATCAGCCCTCAACAGGGACTTCAGCCCCAGCATTTT. This sequence encodes CAISPQQGLQPQHF.

This clonotype was seen ten or more times. V usage is TRBV27 and J usage is TRBJ1-6; D ambiguous. This CDR3 spans 10 amino acids. Trimming took 8 bases from V and 13 from J, leaving 9 bases between them. Per germline, CDR1 MNHEY and CDR2 SMNVEV (reference sequence). The CDR3, as DNA: TGTGCCAGCGTCGGGAAGCCCCTCCACTTT. It yields the protein CASVGKPLHF.

The chain recombines TRBV20-1 with TRBJ2-7, with D perhaps assigned TRBD1 or TRBD2 (5 bases each). The germline CDR1 and CDR2 sequences are DFQATT and SNEGSKA (reference sequence). The CDR3 is 13 residues long. Deletions cut 0 bases from V and 4 bases from J, with 10 bases between. CDR3 DNA: TGCAGTGCTAGAGATCTGGGGGAGTACGAGCAGTACTTC. Residues: CSARDLGEYEQYF.

The chain carries TRBV5-6 and TRBJ1-1; D is unresolved. Trimming shortened V by 1 base and J by 5 bases, and 15 bases separated the two germline ends. Germline CDR1 reads SGHDT; CDR2 reads YYEEEE. The length of the CDR3 is 15 residues. The CDR3 DNA sequence: TGTGCCAGCAGCTTGAAGACATACCGAAGGACTGAAGCTTTCTTT. Its protein product is CASSLKTYRRTEAFF.

This clonotype showed up just a few times. This chain connects TRBV15 to TRBJ2-5; D gene uncertain. V was pared by 5 bases and J by 2 bases, with 15 bases between. CDR1 is LNHNV and CDR2 is YYDKDF in the germline V gene (reference sequence). The CDR3 consists of 15 residues. CDR3 loop: CATSLSRGAQETQYF. For the CDR3, the DNA is TGTGCCACCAGCCTAAGCCGAGGAGCTCAAGAGACCCAGTACTTC.